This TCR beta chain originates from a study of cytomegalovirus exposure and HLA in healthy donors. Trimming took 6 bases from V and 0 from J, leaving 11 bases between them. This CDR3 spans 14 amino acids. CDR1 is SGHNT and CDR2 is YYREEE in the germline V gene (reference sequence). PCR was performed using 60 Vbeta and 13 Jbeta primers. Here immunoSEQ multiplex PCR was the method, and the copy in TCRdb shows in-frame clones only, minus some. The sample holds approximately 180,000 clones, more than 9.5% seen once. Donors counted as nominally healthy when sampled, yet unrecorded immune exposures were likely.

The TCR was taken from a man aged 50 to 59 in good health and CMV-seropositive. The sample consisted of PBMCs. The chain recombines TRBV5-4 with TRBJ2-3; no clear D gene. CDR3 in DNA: TGTGCCAGCACCCGGCTAGGAAGCACAGATACGCAGTATTTT. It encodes CASTRLGSTDTQYF.